The entry below describes one T cell receptor (beta chain). The CDR3 contains 14 residues. The germline V gene has CDR1 MGHRA and CDR2 YSYEKL. V was clipped by 1 base and J by 0 bases, with 7 bases between them. This sample was taken from a study of blood T cell repertoires in COVID-19. Study-level information: The analysed material was cDNA or gDNA that came from T cells, B-cell-depleted T cells, or PBMCs.

Some clones are missing from TCRdb's copy, which holds only in-frame ones; the method was immunoSEQ multiplex PCR. The table lists 90,000 to 150,000 clones, 85% to 90% of them singletons. The chain uses TRBV4-1 and TRBJ2-7, with D maybe TRBD1 (5 bases). The sequence was obtained from a man in his 60s with acute or convalescent COVID-19. The specimen was peripheral blood. The CDR3 loop reads CASSQAQGSYEQYF. In DNA form, the CDR3 reads TGCGCCAGCAGCCAAGCCCAGGGCTCCTACGAGCAGTACTTC.